These 14 T cell receptor beta chains originate from one sample sequenced in a study of CD8 T cells in Susac syndrome (dated by TCRdb to about 2019). Library preparation was by the immunoSEQ multiplex PCR assay. RNA was extracted using the RNeasy kit, and roughly 0.5 to 1 ug of the RNA was reverse transcribed with random hexamers. The public reads were quality trimmed at Q25 with fastp and then assembled into clones with MiXCR by TCRdb, keeping productive beta chains. All rows with the same CDR3 protein become a single entry with the most common DNA and genes. The sample data list around 170,000 distinct CDR3 sequences, and approximately 94% of these were observed just once. The ten largest clones represent roughly 0.12% of the sample. Sequenced sample: CD4+ T cells from PBMCs. These receptor sequences come from a human donor with Susac syndrome.

V gene TRBV6-6 combines with J gene TRBJ2-4; 8 positions match TRBD2. Losses at the gene ends were 2 bases for V and 0 bases for J; bases not matched to a gene: 3. The germline V gene has CDR1 MNHNY and CDR2 SVGAGI (reference sequence). The CDR3 runs to 16 residues. CDR3 sequence (DNA): TGTGCCAGCAGTTACCTAGCGGGCGTAGCCAAAAACATTCAGTACTTC. The encoded protein is CASSYLAGVAKNIQYF.

This rearrangement joins TRBV30 to TRBJ1-6; D unclear. CDR1 and CDR2 (germline): GTSNPN, SVGIG (reference sequence). V was clipped by 2 bases and J by 7 bases, with 12 bases between them. This CDR3 has 14 residues. In DNA form, the CDR3 reads TGTGCCTGGAGTCTAGGACGAGTAAATTCACCCCTCCACTTT. Residues: CAWSLGRVNSPLHF.

The chain recombines TRBV1 with TRBJ2-3; the table's D call TRBD1 went unverified against the DNA. TRBV1 is assigned pseudogene status. There are 11 residues in the CDR3. The CDR3 nucleotides are TGCACCCCGAGGGGAGTCGGTACGCAGTATTTT. This translates into CTPRGVGTQYF.

This clonotype was picked up one time. V usage is TRBV6-2 or TRBV6-3 and J usage is TRBJ1-5; D unclear. The V end lost 5 bases, the J end lost 7 bases, and 9 bases lay between the germline ends. The CDR3 contains 12 residues. The germline V gene encodes CDR1 MNHEY and CDR2 SVGEGT. CDR3: CASSEGIQPQHF. The CDR3 DNA reads as TGTGCCAGCAGTGAAGGGATACAGCCCCAGCATTTT.

V gene TRBV20-1 combines with J gene TRBJ2-3; D gene unclear. The CDR3 sequence is 12 residues long. V dropped 6 bases and J dropped 2 bases, with 9 bases sitting between them. In germline, CDR1 is DFQATT, CDR2 SNEGSKA (reference sequence). This chain's CDR3 is CSAATDTDTQYF. The CDR3 region has the DNA TGCAGTGCCGCAACAGACACAGATACGCAGTATTTT.

This rearrangement joins TRBV18 to TRBJ1-1; TRBD1 matches 7 bases. The germline V gene has CDR1 KGHSH and CDR2 LQKENI. The J segment lost 3 bases and the V segment lost 2 bases, leaving 6 bases of the junction unmatched. The CDR3 is 15 residues long. CDR3 protein: CASSPTGARDTEAFF. The CDR3 DNA sequence: TGTGCCAGCTCACCAACAGGGGCAAGGGACACTGAAGCTTTCTTT. Full variable domain (rest looked up from reference TRBV18 and TRBJ1-1): NAGVMQNPRHLVRRRGQEARLRCSPMKGHSHVYWYRQLPEEGLKFMVYLQKENIIDESGMPKERFSAEFPKEGPSILRIQQVVRGDSAAYFCASSPTGARDTEAFFGQGTRLTVV.

The CDR3 protein is CSVGAGDRTGELFF. The CDR3 nucleotides are TGCAGCGTGGGGGCAGGGGATCGGACCGGGGAGCTGTTTTTT. This chain links TRBV29-1 with TRBJ2-2, with D perhaps TRBD1 (6 bases). Germline V gives CDR1 SQVTM, CDR2 ANQGSEA. The CDR3 runs 14 residues. V lost 6 bases, J lost 5 bases, and 16 bases lay in between.

The chain is built from TRBV7-2 and TRBJ2-5, with 7 positions matching TRBD1. V dropped 1 base and J dropped 2; count of bases not matched to a gene: 4. Germline CDR1 and CDR2: SGHTA and FQGNSA. This CDR3 has 15 amino acids. CDR3 nucleotide sequence: TGTGCCAGCAGCTTAGGGACAGGACGACAAGAGACCCAGTACTTC. It encodes CASSLGTGRQETQYF. Full variable domain (remainder filled in from reference TRBV7-2 and TRBJ2-5): GAGVSQSPSNKVTEKGKDVELRCDPISGHTALYWYRQSLGQGLEFLIYFQGNSAPDKSGLPSDRFSAERTGGSVSTLTIQRTQQEDSAVYLCASSLGTGRQETQYFGPGTRLLVL.

In this sample, this clonotype turned up once. This chain's CDR3 is CASSLANQPQHF. DNA of the CDR3: TGTGCCAGCAGCTTAGCCAATCAGCCCCAGCATTTT. This sequence joins TRBV7-2 and TRBJ1-5; D unresolved. V was trimmed by 0 bases and J by 3 bases, leaving 0 bases between them. The CDR3 contains 12 residues. CDR1 and CDR2 from the germline V gene are SGHTA and FQGNSA.

The chain recombines TRBV2 with TRBJ2-2; 10 nucleotides agree with TRBD1. The V gene's germline CDR1 is SNHLY and CDR2 FYNNEI. After removal of 5 bases from V and 4 bases from J, the junction contained 7 bases not matched to a gene. CDR3 length equals 16 residues. The CDR3 here is CASSPRTGGITGELFF. The CDR3 bases are TGTGCCAGCAGTCCCAGGACAGGGGGAATCACCGGGGAGCTGTTTTTT.

The J gene is TRBJ2-1, the V gene TRBV2; 11 bases are shared with TRBD2. V dropped 6 bases and J dropped 7; count of bases not matched to a gene: 11. The CDR3 runs to 16 residues. Germline V gene sequence: CDR1 SNHLY, CDR2 FYNNEI. The CDR3 nucleotides are TGTGCCAGCAGAGGGACCCTAGCGGGGGGCTATAATGAGCAGTTCTTC. Translating gives CASRGTLAGGYNEQFF.

The chain is built from TRBV29-1 and TRBJ2-2; no clear D. The CDR3 covers 14 residues. Trimming removed 4 bases at V and 4 bases at J, with 13 bases between. The germline CDR1 and CDR2 sequences are SQVTM and ANQGSEA. CDR3 DNA: TGCAGCGTTGGGGCAGCTCTCCCCACCGGGGAGCTGTTTTTT. It translates to CSVGAALPTGELFF.

The V call is TRBV29-1, the J call TRBJ1-2; D is unclear. The CDR3 sequence is 12 residues long. The germline gives CDR1 SQVTM, CDR2 ANQGSEA. Trimming stripped 3 bases from V and 4 bases from J, with 9 bases between. CDR3 coding DNA: TGCAGCGTTGATCAGGAAATCTATGGCTACACCTTC. Its protein product is CSVDQEIYGYTF. Filled out from reference TRBV29-1 and TRBJ1-2, the complete variable domain reads SAVISQKPSRDICQRGTSLTIQCQVDSQVTMMFWYRQQPGQSLTLIATANQGSEATYESGFVIDKFPISRPNLTFSTLTVSNMSPEDSSIYLCSVDQEIYGYTFGSGTRLTVV.

The chain employs TRBV12-3 or TRBV12-4 and TRBJ2-7; the match to TRBD2 covers 7 bases. The J segment lost 9 bases and the V segment lost 6 bases, leaving 5 bases of the junction unmatched. The length of the CDR3 is 11 residues. The CDR3 DNA sequence: TGTGCCAGCAGGACTAGCTCGGGGCAGTACTTC. This sequence encodes CASRTSSGQYF.